Listed here are 27 T cell receptor beta chains from one sample, sequenced in a study of human T cells and chemical hapten exposure. TCRdb analysed the RACE reads with MiXCR anew, one entry per CDR3 protein. Of fewer than 45,000 distinct CDR3 sequences listed, over 3.5% are singletons. Time point in this sample: patch test 1, 2 weeks after DPC sensitization. Described treatment: therapeutic diphenylcyclopropenone sensitization with weekly scalp DPC. Someone pulled total RNA out of unfractionated whole blood. The input for sequencing was whole blood, taken in connection with sensitization to the hapten diphenylcyclopropenone (DPC). The receptors derive from a man aged 50 to 59 with alopecia areata. Some clones in this sample may be carry-over from other donors' samples.

This clonotype was recorded at least ten times. The rearrangement joins TRBV29-1 to TRBJ1-1; possibly TRBD1 for D (6 bases). This CDR3 comprises 15 residues. The germline V gene encodes CDR1 SQVTM and CDR2 ANQGSEA. V was trimmed by 7 bases and J by 1 base, leaving 19 bases between them. Here the CDR3 reads CSGKITDSTNTEAFF. The DNA for the CDR3 is TGCAGCGGTAAAATCACGGACAGTACGAACACTGAAGCTTTCTTT.

At least ten counts were recorded for this clonotype. The chain couples TRBV18 to TRBJ1-5, with a weak D call TRBD1 (5 bases). V gave up 2 bases and J gave up 1 base, with 18 bases separating them. Germline V CDR1 and CDR2: KGHSH, LQKENI. The CDR3 extends over 18 amino acids. This CDR3 reads CASSPEMPNSGSNQPQHF. The CDR3 nucleotides read TGTGCCAGCTCACCAGAGATGCCCAATTCAGGGAGCAATCAGCCCCAGCATTTT.

This chain connects TRBV7-2 to TRBJ1-1; 7 bases line up with TRBD1. The trim removed 2 bases at V and 1 base at J, leaving 4 bases unmatched. CDR3 length equals 15 residues. Germline CDR1 is SGHTA and CDR2 is FQGNSA. The CDR3 DNA reads TGTGCCAGCAGCTTATCAGGGACAGCGAACACTGAAGCTTTCTTT. Translated, it gives CASSLSGTANTEAFF.

This clonotype was counted many times. The CDR3, as DNA: TGTGCCACCAGTCAAGTGACAGATACGCAGTATTTT. This encodes CATSQVTDTQYF. The chain couples TRBV24-1 to TRBJ2-3; D unclear. CDR1 and CDR2 (germline): KGHDR, SFDVKD. This CDR3 is 12 amino acids long. V gave up 6 bases and J gave up 3 bases, with 6 bases separating them.

This clonotype was detected ten times or more. V usage is TRBV6-4 and J usage is TRBJ1-1; D ambiguous. The V gene's germline CDR1 is MRHNA and CDR2 SNTAGT. With 2 bases removed from V and 2 bases from J, the gap between germline ends came to 9 bases. The CDR3 consists of 14 residues. The CDR3 sequence is CASSDGPLNTEAFF. CDR3 in DNA: TGTGCCAGCAGTGACGGGCCCTTAAACACTGAAGCTTTCTTT.

This clonotype was detected ten times or more. V usage is TRBV7-9 and J usage is TRBJ1-1; D not certain. V was trimmed by 9 bases and J by 4 bases, leaving 18 bases between them. This CDR3 has 14 residues. Germline lookup yields CDR1 SEHNR and CDR2 FQNEAQ (reference sequence). The CDR3 is CASSLGSAVTEAFF. The CDR3, as DNA: TGTGCCAGTTCTCTGGGGTCTGCGGTCACTGAAGCTTTCTTT.

This clonotype was observed at least ten times. The chain joins TRBV29-1 to TRBJ2-3; 13 nucleotides match TRBD2. CDR3 length: 14 amino acids. V gave up 6 bases and J gave up 4 bases; unmatched junction bases: 4. Germline CDR1 reads SQVTM; CDR2 reads ANQGSEA. The CDR3 spells CSVRTSGSADTQYF. For the CDR3, the DNA is TGCAGCGTCCGGACTAGCGGGAGTGCAGATACGCAGTATTTT.

This clonotype was seen repeatedly, ten times or more. The genes are TRBV30 and TRBJ2-4; D uncertain. Between the trimmed V and J ends, which lost 3 bases and 6 bases, there was a span of 12 bases. Germline V gives CDR1 GTSNPN, CDR2 SVGIG (reference sequence). CDR3 size: 13 residues. Here the CDR3 DNA reads TGTGCCTGGAGGGAAAGGGTCACAAACATTCAGTACTTC. As protein: CAWRERVTNIQYF.

On this clonotype itself: A clone one base away is much larger, so this may be a read error. The gene calls are TRBV20-1 and TRBJ2-3; either TRBD1 or TRBD2 may fit D (5 bases each). The germline gives CDR1 DFQATT, CDR2 SNEGSKA (reference sequence). The CDR3 is 15 residues long. The CDR3 DNA is TGCAGTGCTCAGAGGCGGGCAGGGCTCACAGAAACGCAGTATTTT. Translating gives CSAQRRAGLTETQYF.

This clonotype has at least ten counts. The chain carries TRBV4-1 and TRBJ1-5; D might be TRBD1 (6 bases). Trimming pared 0 bases from V and 13 bases from J, leaving 13 bases between. Germline V gene data show CDR1 as MGHRA and CDR2 as YSYEKL. This CDR3 comprises 13 residues. CDR3 residues: CASSQEPGHLQHF. The CDR3, as DNA: TGCGCCAGCAGCCAAGAACCGGGACACCTTCAGCATTTT.

In this sample, this clonotype turned up a few times. The genes are TRBV7-9 and TRBJ1-1; TRBD1 is a possible D gene (6 bases). There are 15 residues in the CDR3. Trimming left V 3 bases short and J 1 base short, with 12 bases between. CDR1 and CDR2 (germline): SEHNR, FQNEAQ (reference sequence). For the CDR3, the DNA is TGTGCCAGCAGCTTGGCGCAGGGGAAGAACACTGAAGCTTTCTTT. Translating it yields CASSLAQGKNTEAFF.

This clonotype has ten or more counts. V gene TRBV4-3 combines with J gene TRBJ1-3, with no clear D. Germline assignment: CDR1 LGHNA and CDR2 YSLEER. V lost 10 bases and J lost 8, with 12 bases in between. The CDR3 is made up of 11 amino acids. CDR3 region: CATSQVYTIYF. Here the CDR3 DNA reads TGCGCCACCTCGCAAGTATACACCATATATTTT.

This clonotype was seen many times. The chain combines TRBV12-3 or TRBV12-4 with TRBJ2-1; 8 bases fit TRBD2. V was pared by 7 bases and J by 6 bases, with 5 bases of the junction left unmatched. This CDR3 region has 13 residues. The CDR3 DNA sequence: TGTGCCAGCACGGGGGCGGGAGGCAATGAGCAGTTCTTC. Protein sequence: CASTGAGGNEQFF.

This clonotype appeared a few times. The chain joins TRBV27 to TRBJ1-5; unclear D gene. This CDR3 spans 15 amino acids. V was shortened by 2 bases and J by 0 bases, with 8 bases between the two germline ends. The germline CDR1 and CDR2 sequences are MNHEY and SMNVEV (reference sequence). CDR3 coding DNA: TGTGCCAGCAGTTTAAACTGGTTTAGCAATCAGCCCCAGCATTTT. This sequence encodes CASSLNWFSNQPQHF.

This clonotype has a count of ten or more. The chain couples TRBV18 to TRBJ2-7; D uncertain. The germline V and J ends were trimmed by 2 bases and 4 bases, with 21 bases remaining between them. This CDR3 contains 17 residues. Germline CDR1 reads KGHSH; CDR2 reads LQKENI. The CDR3 sequence: CASSPRAKGSNGYEQYF. Here the CDR3 DNA reads TGTGCCAGCTCACCAAGGGCGAAGGGCAGTAACGGGTACGAGCAGTACTTC.

The sample holds many counts of this clonotype. The rearrangement uses TRBV20-1 and TRBJ2-1; TRBD2 aligns across 13 bases. The germline CDR1 and CDR2 sequences are DFQATT and SNEGSKA (reference sequence). Trimming cost V 5 bases and J 9 bases; bases outside gene matches: 10. CDR3 length equals 15 residues. CDR3 loop: CSAPGLAGASGEQFF. The CDR3 DNA reads as TGCAGTGCTCCAGGACTAGCGGGAGCCTCCGGTGAGCAGTTCTTC.

This clonotype showed up many times. This chain uses TRBV24-1 with TRBJ2-5, with D maybe TRBD1 (6 bases). Germline-derived CDR1 and CDR2 are KGHDR and SFDVKD. The CDR3 has 14 amino acids. V was clipped by 3 bases and J by 2 bases, with 9 bases between them. The CDR3 sequence: CATSDTGIQETQYF. In DNA form, the CDR3 reads TGTGCCACCAGTGATACAGGGATTCAAGAGACCCAGTACTTC.

This clonotype was seen many times. The V and J genes are TRBV12-3 or TRBV12-4 and TRBJ1-5, with 7 bases matching TRBD1. Germline trimming cut 6 bases from V and 5 bases from J; bases unmatched to any gene: 7. CDR3 length: 14 amino acids. This CDR3 reads CASSGGTVDQPQHF. CDR3 sequence (DNA): TGTGCCAGCAGCGGGGGGACAGTAGATCAGCCCCAGCATTTT.

This clonotype was picked up many times. The chain employs TRBV20-1 and TRBJ1-2; the D gene is possibly TRBD1 (5 bases). Looked up from germline, CDR1 is DFQATT and CDR2 is SNEGSKA (reference sequence). V dropped 0 bases and J dropped 4 bases, with 15 bases sitting between them. The CDR3 totals 15 residues. CDR3 sequence: CSARDNQGGGYGYTF. The CDR3 DNA reads TGCAGTGCTAGAGATAATCAGGGCGGCGGCTATGGCTACACCTTC.

This clonotype was observed at least ten times. The chain uses TRBV7-9 and TRBJ1-1; D may be TRBD1 (5 bases). CDR3 size: 19 residues. Between the trimmed V and J ends, which lost 1 base and 1 base, there was a span of 22 bases. Germline lookup yields CDR1 SEHNR and CDR2 FQNEAQ (reference sequence). DNA of the CDR3: TGTGCCAGCAGCTTAGGAGGGTTGAGCAGGGACCCCTGGAACACTGAAGCTTTCTTT. Translated: CASSLGGLSRDPWNTEAFF.

The table lists this clonotype with many counts. The chain combines TRBV7-8 with TRBJ2-7; D possibly corresponds to TRBD1 (5 bases). Trimming left V 1 base short and J 3 bases short, with 13 bases between. The CDR3 has 15 amino acids. Germline values: CDR1 SGHVS, CDR2 FQNEAQ. DNA of the CDR3: TGTGCCAGCAGCTTAGTCAGGGCAGGCCACTACGAGCAGTACTTC. Its translation: CASSLVRAGHYEQYF.

In this sample, this clonotype turned up many times. CDR3 DNA: TGCGCCAGCAGCCTCTTAGGACAGGGCGATTCACCCCTCCACTTT. Amino acids: CASSLLGQGDSPLHF. The chain is built from TRBV5-1 and TRBJ1-6, with 8 bases lining up with TRBD1. The trim removed 4 bases at V and 8 bases at J, leaving 8 bases unmatched. The CDR3 loop spans 15 amino acids. Per germline, CDR1 SGHRS and CDR2 YFSETQ.

In this sample, this clonotype turned up many times. The chain combines TRBV5-4 with TRBJ2-2, with D unresolved. Germline CDR1 is SGHNT and CDR2 is YYREEE (reference sequence). V was cut by 4 bases and J by 1 base, with 8 bases left in between. CDR3 length equals 14 residues. The CDR3 DNA reads as TGTGCCAGCAGCATTCGACAGAACACCGGGGAGCTGTTTTTT. This translates into CASSIRQNTGELFF.

This clonotype was observed a few times. V and J are TRBV25-1 and TRBJ2-7; TRBD1 matches at 8 bases. With 3 bases clipped from V and 2 bases from J, the junction kept 6 bases outside the gene matches. CDR1 is MGHDK and CDR2 is SYGVNS in the germline V gene. There are 15 residues in the CDR3. DNA of the CDR3: TGTGCCAGCAGTGACCCCGGACAGGGTACCTACGAGCAGTACTTC. Residues: CASSDPGQGTYEQYF.

Concerning this clonotype itself: A much larger clone lies one base from this, so it may be a read error. The genes are TRBV20-1 and TRBJ2-3, with 14 bases lining up with TRBD2. Germline CDR1 and CDR2: DFQATT and SNEGSKA (reference sequence). The V segment lost 5 bases and the J segment 5 bases; nucleotides outside the gene matches: 6. The CDR3 spans 15 residues. The CDR3 region has the DNA TGCAGTGCTGGGGGACTAGCGGGAGTGGAAGATACGCAGTATTTT. Residues: CSAGGLAGVEDTQYF.

This clonotype occurred many times. The V gene is TRBV10-1, the J gene TRBJ2-3; 10 bases align to TRBD2. CDR3 length: 16 residues. The germline gives CDR1 WNHNN, CDR2 SYGVQD (reference sequence). V lost 2 bases, J lost 4 bases, and 6 bases stayed unmatched. CDR3 nucleotide sequence: TGCGCCAGCAGTGAGGCTAGCGGGAGTACAGCAGATACGCAGTATTTT. Translating it yields CASSEASGSTADTQYF.

The chain carries TRBV7-7 and TRBJ2-7; TRBD2 aligns across 9 bases. The V gene's germline CDR1 is SSHAT and CDR2 FNYEAQ (reference sequence). V lost 1 base, J lost 3 bases, and 4 bases stayed unmatched. The CDR3 is 15 residues long. The CDR3 sequence is CASSLGLAANYEQYF. The CDR3 DNA follows: TGTGCCAGCAGCTTAGGACTAGCGGCTAACTACGAGCAGTACTTC.